This T cell receptor beta chain was obtained from a study of blood T cell repertoires in COVID-19. CDR1 is SNHLY, CDR2 FYNNEI, per germline. The CDR3 has 13 residues. The V and J ends lost 6 bases and 7 bases respectively, with 15 bases between them. The data were produced by immunoSEQ multiplex PCR, yet TCRdb's version contains in-frame clones alone and is incomplete. The data show approximately 280,000 clones, with around 85% seen just once and roughly 2.6% held by the top ten. The study assigned cohorts using participant-reported clinical history. Sequencing used PBMCs or T cells enriched from blood (not recorded which). V usage is TRBV2 and J usage is TRBJ1-2; D perhaps matches TRBD1 (6 bases). The TCR comes from a woman aged 45-60 years who had recovered from COVID-19. The CDR3 spells CASSLEGGTGYTF. DNA of the CDR3: TGTGCCAGCAGCCTAGAGGGGGGGACTGGCTACACCTTC. The full variable domain, its missing parts supplied by reference TRBV2 and TRBJ1-2, is EPEVTQTPSHQVTQMGQEVILRCVPISNHLYFYWYRQILGQKVEFLVSFYNNEISEKSEIFDDQFSVERPDGSNFTLKIRSTKLEDSAMYFCASSLEGGTGYTFGSGTRLTVV.